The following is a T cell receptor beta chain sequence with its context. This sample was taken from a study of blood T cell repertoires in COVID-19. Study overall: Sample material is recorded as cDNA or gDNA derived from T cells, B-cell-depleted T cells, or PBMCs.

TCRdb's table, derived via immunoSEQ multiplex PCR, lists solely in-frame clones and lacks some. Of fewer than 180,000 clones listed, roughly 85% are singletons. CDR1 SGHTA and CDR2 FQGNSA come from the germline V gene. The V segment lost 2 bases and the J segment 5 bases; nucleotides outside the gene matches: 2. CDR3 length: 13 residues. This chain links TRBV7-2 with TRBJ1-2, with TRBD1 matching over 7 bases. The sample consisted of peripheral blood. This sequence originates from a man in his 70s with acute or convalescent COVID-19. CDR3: CASSLQGGYGYTF. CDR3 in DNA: TGTGCCAGCAGCTTACAGGGGGGATATGGCTACACCTTC.